Below are 9 T cell receptor beta chains sequenced from a single sample in a study of cytomegalovirus exposure and HLA in healthy donors. 60 Vbeta and 13 Jbeta primers were used in PCR. Clones were read by immunoSEQ multiplex PCR, and TCRdb kept only the in-frame ones, dropping some. The sample contains some 220,000 clones, 85% of which appear only once. Sequencing used PBMCs. The source of these receptors is a girl under 10 years old in good health and CMV-seronegative.

The chain combines TRBV6-1 with TRBJ2-1; 9 positions match TRBD2. The germline V gene encodes CDR1 MNHNS and CDR2 SASEGT. V lost 9 bases and J lost 6; bases outside the gene matches: 6. The length of the CDR3 is 13 residues. The CDR3 DNA follows: TGTGCCAGTAGCGGGAGAGGGGCCAATGAGCAGTTCTTC. Translation: CASSGRGANEQFF.

This clone has only one observation. CDR3 DNA sequence: TGCGCCAGCAGCGCACGGGGACAGGGGGGCTCCTACGAGCAGTACTTC. It specifies CASSARGQGGSYEQYF. The V gene is TRBV5-1, the J gene TRBJ2-7; 11 bases are a match to TRBD1. The germline gives CDR1 SGHRS, CDR2 YFSETQ. The CDR3 is made up of 16 amino acids. V lost 4 bases and J lost 0; bases outside the gene matches: 6.

The rearrangement uses TRBV6-1 and TRBJ2-3; D not certain. Germline CDR1 reads MNHNS; CDR2 reads SASEGT. CDR3 length: 12 amino acids. The V and J ends lost 4 bases and 4 bases respectively, with 6 bases between them. DNA of the CDR3: TGTGCCAGCAGTGCCCAATCAGATACGCAGTATTTT. Its translation: CASSAQSDTQYF.

The chain carries TRBV7-9 and TRBJ1-3, with unresolved D. V lost 5 bases and J 0 bases, leaving 11 bases between the germline ends. From germline, CDR1 is SEHNR and CDR2 FQNEAQ (reference sequence). The CDR3 is 15 amino acids. Written as DNA, the CDR3 is TGTGCCAGCAGCCCCTGGTCGAGCTCTGGAAACACCATATATTTT. Amino acids: CASSPWSSSGNTIYF.

The chain joins TRBV21-1 to TRBJ2-5; the table's D call, TRBD1, has no DNA check behind it. TRBV21-1 is classified as a pseudogene. The CDR3 has 16 residues. The CDR3 here is CASGTSPRQVQETQYF. The CDR3 coding sequence is TGTGCCAGCGGAACTTCACCCCGACAGGTCCAAGAGACCCAGTACTTC.

The rearrangement uses TRBV4-1 and TRBJ2-1; no reliable D call. Germline loops: CDR1 MGHRA, CDR2 YSYEKL. The CDR3 has 15 amino acids. The ends were cut back, 4 bases at V and 0 bases at J, with 10 bases in the middle. The CDR3 coding sequence is TGCGCCAGCAGCCTCGAGGTCAGCTCCTACAATGAGCAGTTCTTC. This gives the protein CASSLEVSSYNEQFF.

This clone was counted a few times. The CDR3, as DNA: TGTGCCAGCAGCCACACCCTGACTAGTAGCTCCTACGAGCAGTACTTC. The encoded protein is CASSHTLTSSSYEQYF. This chain links TRBV7-2 with TRBJ2-7, with TRBD2 as a possible D gene (6 bases). Germline lookup yields CDR1 SGHTA and CDR2 FQGNSA. CDR3 length equals 16 residues. V was pared by 5 bases and J by 0 bases, with 17 bases between.

This chain connects TRBV25-1 to TRBJ1-4; tentative D call: TRBD1 (5 bases). Trimming took off 7 bases at V and 5 bases at J, with 17 bases between the two ends. The CDR3 has 15 amino acids. CDR1 and CDR2 from the germline V gene are MGHDK and SYGVNS. The CDR3 DNA reads TGTGCCAGCACCGAGACGGGGGTACTGAATGAAAAACTGTTTTTT. Amino acids: CASTETGVLNEKLFF.

V is TRBV7-9 and J is TRBJ1-1, with D tentatively TRBD1 (6 bases). Germline V gene sequence: CDR1 SEHNR, CDR2 FQNEAQ (reference sequence). This CDR3 has 16 residues. V dropped 3 bases and J dropped 4 bases, with 18 bases sitting between them. DNA of the CDR3: TGTGCCAGCAGCTTCCCCAGGGTCACAGGGTCCACTGAAGCTTTCTTT. This sequence encodes CASSFPRVTGSTEAFF.